Presented here are 29 T cell receptor beta chains from one specimen sequenced in a study of OX40 agonist ivuxolimab in advanced cancers. The table came from immunoSEQ multiplex PCR; TCRdb's copy has only in-frame clones and leaves some out. The repertoire consists of nearly 50,000 clones, with about 81% occurring once and the leading ten covering roughly 7%. The sample consisted of CD4+ or CD8+ T cells sorted from blood, taken in a trial of the OX40 agonist ivuxolimab. The receptors derive from an adult with an advanced solid tumor such as melanoma, head and neck, liver or kidney cancer.

The rearrangement links TRBV7-9 to TRBJ1-1, with D unclear. Trimming took off 0 bases at V and 0 bases at J, with 5 bases between the two ends. This CDR3 spans 14 amino acids. From germline, CDR1 is SEHNR and CDR2 FQNEAQ (reference sequence). The CDR3 DNA reads as TGTGCCAGCAGCTTAGCTTTTATGAACACTGAAGCTTTCTTT. As protein: CASSLAFMNTEAFF.

This chain joins TRBV6-4 and TRBJ1-1; 8 bases are shared with TRBD1. V was clipped by 6 bases and J by 4 bases; unmatched bases: 7. The CDR3 runs to 14 residues. Germline V gives CDR1 MRHNA, CDR2 SNTAGT. CDR3 nucleotide sequence: TGTGCCAGCAGCGCGGACAGGGCGGTCACTGAAGCTTTCTTT. Protein sequence: CASSADRAVTEAFF.

The chain recombines TRBV5-6 with TRBJ1-2; D is possibly TRBD1 (6 bases). V lost 2 bases to trimming and J lost 2 bases, with 13 bases between them. CDR1 is SGHDT, CDR2 YYEEEE, per germline. The CDR3 contains 15 residues. Here the CDR3 DNA reads TGTGCCAGCAGCTTCAGCAGGGGCTACAACTATGGCTACACCTTC. This sequence encodes CASSFSRGYNYGYTF.

In its sample, this clone was seen once. The CDR3 nucleotides read TGTGCCAGCAGTGTGGGACAGGGAGGCTCACCCCTCCACTTT. Its protein is CASSVGQGGSPLHF. The chain carries TRBV2 and TRBJ1-6; 9 nucleotides line up with TRBD1. Germline values: CDR1 SNHLY, CDR2 FYNNEI. This CDR3 is 14 amino acids long. With 4 bases clipped from V and 10 bases from J, the junction kept 5 bases outside the gene matches.

This chain joins TRBV6-1 and TRBJ1-4; D is undetermined. V gave up 10 bases and J gave up 1 base, with 10 bases separating them. The CDR3 runs 13 residues. Germline lookup yields CDR1 MNHNS and CDR2 SASEGT. The CDR3 nucleotides read TGTGCCACATCTCTCGAAACTAATGAAAAACTGTTTTTT. Translating gives CATSLETNEKLFF.

The CDR3 loop is CASSLTTGTGAYEQYF. The CDR3, as DNA: TGTGCCAGCAGCTTAACAACCGGGACAGGGGCTTACGAGCAGTACTTC. The chain joins TRBV5-5 to TRBJ2-7; 10 bases map to TRBD1. The CDR3 length is 16 residues. Germline CDR1 SGHKS, CDR2 YYEKEE (reference sequence). With 2 bases clipped from V and 4 bases from J, the junction kept 9 bases outside the gene matches.

The rearrangement joins TRBV6-6 to TRBJ2-5; possible D gene TRBD1, 5 bases. The J call is in doubt because the DNA end fits TRBJ2-7 better. CDR1 MNHNY and CDR2 SVGAGI come from the germline V gene (reference sequence). The CDR3 runs to 15 residues. The CDR3 loop reads CASSYWVQVSYEQYF. CDR3 in DNA: TGTGCCAGCAGTTACTGGGTACAGGTCTCCTACGAGCAGTACTTC.

This clone was seen a few times. The chain has TRBV4-2 and TRBJ2-7, with 15 nucleotides matching TRBD2. In germline, CDR1 is LGHNA, CDR2 YNFKEQ. The trim removed 1 base at V and 2 bases at J, leaving 0 bases unmatched. The CDR3 is made up of 16 amino acids. The CDR3 bases are TGTGCCAGCAGCCAAGGGACTAGCGGGAGGGCCTACGAGCAGTACTTC. Encoded protein: CASSQGTSGRAYEQYF.

A single count supports this clone. J is TRBJ1-4 and V is TRBV2; D gene unclear. The germline V gene encodes CDR1 SNHLY and CDR2 FYNNEI. V was cut by 9 bases and J by 0 bases, with 11 bases left in between. The CDR3 is made up of 14 amino acids. CDR3 sequence (DNA): TGTGCCAGTAAAATACAGCCAACTAATGAAAAACTGTTTTTT. Protein sequence: CASKIQPTNEKLFF.

V is TRBV7-9 and J is TRBJ2-7; tentatively, D is TRBD2 (5 bases). CDR3 length equals 14 residues. Germline CDR1 reads SEHNR; CDR2 reads FQNEAQ (reference sequence). V lost 2 bases, J lost 6 bases, and 14 bases lay in between. This CDR3 reads CASSLLSGGPEQYF. The DNA for the CDR3 is TGTGCCAGCAGCTTACTATCCGGCGGGCCCGAGCAGTACTTC.

The chain joins TRBV6-1 to TRBJ2-5; 8 positions match TRBD2. Looked up from germline, CDR1 is MNHNS and CDR2 is SASEGT. CDR3 length equals 13 residues. The V gene end was trimmed by 3 bases and the J gene end by 5 bases; junction bases not matched to a gene: 2. CDR3 sequence reads: CASSETSVETQYF. The CDR3 nucleotides are TGTGCCAGCAGTGAGACTAGCGTGGAGACCCAGTACTTC.

CDR3: CASSVQGTGANVLTF. The DNA for the CDR3 is TGTGCCAGCAGCGTACAGGGAACTGGGGCCAACGTCCTGACTTTC. The chain recombines TRBV2 with TRBJ2-6; tentative D call: TRBD1 (6 bases). The ends were cut back, 6 bases at V and 2 bases at J, with 11 bases in the middle. The CDR3 is 15 amino acids. Germline V CDR1 and CDR2: SNHLY, FYNNEI.

The gene calls are TRBV5-1 and TRBJ2-3; TRBD2 might be the D (5 bases). Between the trimmed V and J ends, which lost 2 bases and 0 bases, there was a span of 13 bases. CDR3 length: 16 residues. Germline V gene lookup returns CDR1 SGHRS and CDR2 YFSETQ. CDR3: CASSFKDGVSTDTQYF. The CDR3 coding sequence is TGCGCCAGCAGCTTCAAAGACGGGGTTAGCACAGATACGCAGTATTTT.

CDR3 sequence (DNA): TGTGCCAGCAGCGCGGACGACAGCTCTGGAAACACCATATATTTT. Encoded protein: CASSADDSSGNTIYF. The gene calls are TRBV7-2 and TRBJ1-3; TRBD1 might be the D (5 bases). Germline lookup yields CDR1 SGHTA and CDR2 FQGNSA. The V gene lost 5 bases and the J gene lost 0 bases, with 11 bases spanning the gap. The CDR3 spans 15 residues.

The chain has TRBV2 and TRBJ2-2, with D unresolved. V lost 6 bases and J lost 3, with 14 bases in between. CDR1 is SNHLY and CDR2 is FYNNEI in the germline V gene. There are 15 residues in the CDR3. Here the CDR3 DNA reads TGTGCCAGCAGCCCCACTACCGTGGACACCGGGGAGCTGTTTTTT. As protein: CASSPTTVDTGELFF. Combining the CDR3 with reference TRBV2 and TRBJ2-2 gives the whole variable domain EPEVTQTPSHQVTQMGQEVILRCVPISNHLYFYWYRQILGQKVEFLVSFYNNEISEKSEIFDDQFSVERPDGSNFTLKIRSTKLEDSAMYFCASSPTTVDTGELFFGEGSRLTVL.

This chain connects TRBV6-5 to TRBJ2-2; D is unresolved. V was pared by 6 bases and J by 2 bases, with 13 bases between. Germline CDR1 MNHEY, CDR2 SVGAGI. CDR3 length equals 15 residues. The CDR3 loop reads CASRTPTGNTGELFF. Written as DNA, the CDR3 is TGTGCCAGCAGGACCCCGACGGGCAACACCGGGGAGCTGTTTTTT.

V is TRBV10-3 and J is TRBJ1-5; TRBD1 matches 9 bases. Germline V gene sequence: CDR1 ENHRY, CDR2 SYGVKD. This CDR3 is built from 18 residues. V dropped 1 base and J dropped 4; count of bases not matched to a gene: 11. The DNA for the CDR3 is TGTGCCATCAGTGAGTGGGACAGGGCAAAACTGAGAAATCAGCCCCAGCATTTT. This encodes CAISEWDRAKLRNQPQHF.

The table lists this clone with a few counts. The V gene is TRBV5-5, the J gene TRBJ1-4; D unresolved. CDR3 length: 15 amino acids. The V gene's germline CDR1 is SGHKS and CDR2 YYEKEE (reference sequence). The ends were cut back, 0 bases at V and 6 bases at J, with 12 bases in the middle. CDR3 sequence: CASSLEARAHEKLFF. DNA of the CDR3: TGTGCCAGCAGCTTGGAGGCCCGGGCCCATGAAAAACTGTTTTTT.

The gene calls are TRBV29-1 and TRBJ2-1; 8 nucleotides agree with TRBD2. Looked up from germline, CDR1 is SQVTM and CDR2 is ANQGSEA. The CDR3 is made up of 14 amino acids. The ends lost 2 bases at V and 9 bases at J; junction bases unmatched: 9. The CDR3 region has the DNA TGCAGCGTTGAAAGGACTAGCACCCGTGGTGAGCAGTTCTTC. Its protein product is CSVERTSTRGEQFF.

V gene TRBV6-1 combines with J gene TRBJ2-1; perhaps TRBD2 as D (5 bases). V was cut by 2 bases and J by 8 bases, with 16 bases left in between. The CDR3 has 15 amino acids. Germline values: CDR1 MNHNS, CDR2 SASEGT. This CDR3 is CASSEIRRAVDEQFF. The CDR3 nucleotides read TGTGCCAGCAGTGAAATCCGGAGAGCGGTAGATGAGCAGTTCTTC.

The CDR3 DNA follows: TGCGCCAGCAGCTTTACAGGGGGGAATGGCGAGCAGTACTTC. It specifies CASSFTGGNGEQYF. The gene calls are TRBV5-1 and TRBJ2-7; 8 nucleotides match TRBD1. This CDR3 spans 14 amino acids. V was pared by 2 bases and J by 6 bases, with 7 bases of the junction left unmatched. CDR1 and CDR2 from the germline V gene are SGHRS and YFSETQ.

CDR3 loop: CASSFEGIENIQYF. The CDR3 coding sequence is TGTGCCAGCAGCTTTGAGGGAATTGAAAACATTCAGTACTTC. V gene TRBV5-5 combines with J gene TRBJ2-4, with D tentatively TRBD2 (5 bases). Germline CDR1 SGHKS, CDR2 YYEKEE (reference sequence). CDR3 length equals 14 residues. Trimming took off 2 bases at V and 5 bases at J, with 11 bases between the two ends.

J is TRBJ1-1 and V is TRBV30; D is perhaps TRBD1 (5 bases). The CDR3 runs 12 residues. Germline assignment: CDR1 GTSNPN and CDR2 SVGIG (reference sequence). V was shortened by 8 bases and J by 3 bases, with 13 bases between the two germline ends. CDR3 sequence reads: CAGRGKDTEAFF. The CDR3 DNA reads as TGTGCCGGTCGGGGGAAGGACACTGAAGCTTTCTTT.

The gene calls are TRBV7-6 and TRBJ2-1, with TRBD2 matching over 9 bases. After removal of 1 base from V and 9 bases from J, the junction contained 10 bases not matched to a gene. Germline assignment: CDR1 SGHVS and CDR2 FNYEAQ. The CDR3 is 16 residues long. CDR3 sequence: CASSLGLAAPSSEQFF. In nucleotides, the CDR3 is TGTGCCAGCAGCTTAGGACTAGCGGCCCCCTCGAGTGAGCAGTTCTTC.

The chain employs TRBV6-6 and TRBJ2-3; D ambiguous. Germline CDR1 is MNHNY and CDR2 is SVGAGI (reference sequence). This CDR3 is 13 amino acids long. Trimming removed 7 bases from V and 0 bases from J, with 8 bases in between. CDR3 nucleotides: TGTGCCAGCACCCCGGGTAGCACAGATACGCAGTATTTT. It translates to CASTPGSTDTQYF.

The V call is TRBV4-3, the J call TRBJ1-6; D unclear. CDR1 is LGHNA, CDR2 YSLEER, per germline. CDR3 size: 15 residues. V was pared by 0 bases and J by 4 bases, with 7 bases between. Written as DNA, the CDR3 is TGCGCCAGCAGCCAAGATGTAACATATAATTCACCCCTCCACTTT. Its translation: CASSQDVTYNSPLHF.

The table lists this clone with a count of one. V is TRBV27 and J is TRBJ2-7; D unresolved. The germline V gene encodes CDR1 MNHEY and CDR2 SMNVEV (reference sequence). The length of the CDR3 is 14 residues. Trimming cost V 3 bases and J 4 bases, with 13 bases left between them. The CDR3 DNA is TGTGCCAGCAGTTTCGGACGGATCCCATACGAGCAGTACTTC. Encoded protein: CASSFGRIPYEQYF.

The chain joins TRBV19 to TRBJ2-1, with TRBD2 matching 12 bases. The CDR3 runs to 14 residues. The V and J ends lost 6 bases and 4 bases, in that order; junction bases with no gene match: 1. From germline, CDR1 is LNHDA and CDR2 SQIVND (reference sequence). The CDR3 sequence is CASRTSGRYNEQFF. CDR3 coding DNA: TGTGCCAGTAGGACTAGCGGGAGATACAATGAGCAGTTCTTC.

A few counts support this clone. This chain joins TRBV4-3 and TRBJ2-1, with D hard to call. Looked up from germline, CDR1 is LGHNA and CDR2 is YSLEER. V lost 3 bases and J lost 6, with 15 bases in between. CDR3 length: 15 amino acids. CDR3 loop: CASSHGIVQFNEQFF. CDR3 nucleotide sequence: TGCGCCAGCAGCCATGGAATAGTCCAATTCAATGAGCAGTTCTTC.